Following are 3 T cell receptor beta chains from one sample sequenced in a study of blood T cell repertoires in COVID-19 (dated by TCRdb to the early 2020s). Library preparation employed the immunoSEQ multiplex PCR assay. The table was pulled from immuneACCESS by TCRdb, which kept in-frame rearrangements only. Such tables lose some clones; where checked, under half of the loss comes from unresolved V genes, and the rest has no known cause. The sample table shows approximately 260,000 clones, and 85% to 90% are seen once. The ten largest clonotypes hold approximately 3.3% of the sample. Source material: peripheral blood. Receptors originate from a woman aged 40 to 50 with acute or convalescent COVID-19.

This chain links TRBV20-1 with TRBJ2-5; TRBD2 might be the D (5 bases). Per the germline V gene, CDR1 is DFQATT and CDR2 is SNEGSKA (reference sequence). The CDR3 contains 11 residues. Trimming left V 6 bases short and J 5 bases short, with 10 bases between. The CDR3 DNA sequence: TGCAGTGCCCGGACTGGTGAGACCCAGTACTTC. It specifies CSARTGETQYF.

The CDR3 nucleotides read TGTGCCAGCAGCCGACCGGGACAGGGGACCTATGGCTACACCTTC. It yields the protein CASSRPGQGTYGYTF. J is TRBJ1-2 and V is TRBV3-1 (or the pseudogene TRBV3-2); 10 bases are shared with TRBD1. This CDR3 comprises 15 residues. Germline-derived CDR1 and CDR2 are LGHDT and YNNKEL (reference sequence). The trim removed 4 bases at V and 4 bases at J, leaving 6 bases unmatched.

The sample holds one count of this clone. This chain links TRBV6-5 with TRBJ2-7; TRBD2 is a possible D gene (7 bases). Germline CDR1 MNHEY, CDR2 SVGAGI. Deletions cut 2 bases from V and 3 bases from J, with 14 bases between. The CDR3 is made up of 15 amino acids. The DNA for the CDR3 is TGTGCCAGCAGTTACGGGGCGGGGGCCGTCTACGAGCAGTACGTC. Residues: CASSYGAGAVYEQYV.